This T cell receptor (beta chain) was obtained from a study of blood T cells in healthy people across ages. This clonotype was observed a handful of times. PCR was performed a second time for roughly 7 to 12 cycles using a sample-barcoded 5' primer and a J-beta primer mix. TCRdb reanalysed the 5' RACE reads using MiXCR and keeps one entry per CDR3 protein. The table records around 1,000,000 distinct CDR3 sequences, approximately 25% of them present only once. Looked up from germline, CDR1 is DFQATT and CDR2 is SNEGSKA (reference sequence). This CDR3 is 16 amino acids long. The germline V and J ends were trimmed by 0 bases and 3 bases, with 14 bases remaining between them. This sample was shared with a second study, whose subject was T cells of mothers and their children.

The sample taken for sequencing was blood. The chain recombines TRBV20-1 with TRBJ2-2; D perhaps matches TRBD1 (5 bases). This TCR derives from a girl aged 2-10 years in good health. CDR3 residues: CSARDQAGWDTGELFF. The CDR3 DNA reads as TGCAGTGCTAGAGATCAGGCAGGGTGGGACACCGGGGAGCTGTTTTTT.